The 24 T cell receptor beta chains in this list originate from one sample, sequenced in a study of T cells in Graves' hyperthyroidism and ophthalmopathy (dated by TCRdb to about 2019). The library was prepared using multiplex PCR. For sequencing, an Illumina HiSeq 2000 was employed. Amplification of TCR beta CDR3 regions was carried out from RNA transcripts. A first-round RT-PCR of the TCR CDR3 used the HTBI primer set with the Qiagen OneStep RT-PCR kit. TCRdb ran its own pipeline on the public reads, namely fastp trimming at Q25 and MiXCR clone calling, and kept in-frame beta chains. Entries are consolidated by CDR3 protein sequence, retaining the most common genes and DNA. Within this sample are 300,000 to 450,000 distinct CDR3 sequences, with 17% of them counted one time only. The top ten hold about a third of the sample. The sequencing input was blood. The receptors were gathered from a woman aged 25 to 39 with Graves' hyperthyroidism that later progressed to Graves' ophthalmopathy.

Remarks on this clonotype: This clone may be a read error of a much larger clone one base away. CDR3 sequence: CANSPTGTNQPQHF. The CDR3 coding sequence is TGTGCCAACAGCCCGACAGGGACCAATCAGCCCCAGCATTTT. The V gene is TRBV28, the J gene TRBJ1-5; TRBD1 agrees at 7 bases. CDR1 MDHEN and CDR2 SYDVKM come from the germline V gene. With V trimmed by 10 bases and J by 3 bases, 9 bases remained unmatched. The CDR3 spans 14 residues.

This clonotype has more than one count but fewer than ten. This rearrangement joins TRBV11-2 to TRBJ2-1, with D maybe TRBD1 (6 bases). Trimming removed 5 bases at V and 2 bases at J, with 28 bases between. This CDR3 comprises 20 residues. From germline, CDR1 is SGHAT and CDR2 FQNNGV. The CDR3 region has the DNA TGTGCCAGCAGCCTAGGGTCCGGGACAAGTCGATCGAAAACCTACAATGAGCAGTTCTTC. As protein: CASSLGSGTSRSKTYNEQFF.

This clonotype has a count of ten or more. This chain connects TRBV6-2 or TRBV6-3 to TRBJ2-7; 8 bases map to TRBD1. The CDR3 loop spans 18 amino acids. Germline V gene lookup returns CDR1 MNHEY and CDR2 SVGEGT. J gave up 0 bases and V 2 bases, and 12 bases lay outside the gene matches. The CDR3 spells CASSYPTGQGKTSYEQYF. CDR3 nucleotides: TGTGCCAGCAGTTACCCAACAGGACAGGGAAAGACCTCCTACGAGCAGTACTTC.

The genes are TRBV19 and TRBJ1-2, with 11 bases that match TRBD1. The germline gives CDR1 LNHDA, CDR2 SQIVND (reference sequence). The ends lost 8 bases at V and 3 bases at J; junction bases unmatched: 2. This CDR3 is 13 amino acids long. CDR3 bases: TGTGCCAGTTGGACAGGGGGCGACTATGGCTACACCTTC. This translates into CASWTGGDYGYTF.

At least ten counts were recorded for this clonotype. This chain links TRBV6-1 with TRBJ2-7, with 10 bases identical to TRBD2. The CDR3 is 16 residues long. Germline V gene lookup returns CDR1 MNHNS and CDR2 SASEGT. V lost 8 bases, J lost 5 bases, and 15 bases stayed unmatched. The CDR3 region is CASAGASGRLFNEQYF. The CDR3 DNA follows: TGTGCCAGCGCAGGCGCTAGCGGGAGACTTTTCAACGAGCAGTACTTC.

This clonotype has a count of ten or more. Here the CDR3 DNA reads TGTGCCAGCAGCGTAGGAGGGATCACCGGGGAGCTGTTTTTT. This gives the protein CASSVGGITGELFF. The chain links TRBV9 to TRBJ2-2; tentative D call: TRBD2 (5 bases). Germline CDR1 SGDLS, CDR2 YYNGEE. The CDR3 is made up of 14 amino acids. V was cut by 0 bases and J by 4 bases, with 7 bases left in between.

This clonotype was counted many times. The J gene is TRBJ2-3, the V gene TRBV11-2, with TRBD1 matching 11 bases. Germline CDR1 is SGHAT and CDR2 is FQNNGV. The V gene end was trimmed by 3 bases and the J gene end by 2 bases; junction bases not matched to a gene: 4. This CDR3 is built from 16 residues. The CDR3 nucleotides are TGTGCCAGCAGCTTCCGGACAGGGGGCTCCACAGATACGCAGTATTTT. Translated: CASSFRTGGSTDTQYF. The complete variable domain, with remaining parts taken from reference TRBV11-2 and TRBJ2-3, reads EAGVAQSPRYKIIEKRQSVAFWCNPISGHATLYWYQQILGQGPKLLIQFQNNGVVDDSQLPKDRFSAERLKGVDSTLKIQPAKLEDSAVYLCASSFRTGGSTDTQYFGPGTRLTVL.

This clonotype was seen only a few times. The rearrangement joins TRBV15 to TRBJ1-3; D gene unclear. CDR3 length: 16 residues. V lost 0 bases and J 2 bases, leaving 11 bases between the germline ends. Germline-derived CDR1 and CDR2 are LNHNV and YYDKDF (reference sequence). CDR3 sequence: CATSRERVGAGNTIYF. CDR3 sequence (DNA): TGTGCCACCAGCAGAGAGAGGGTAGGCGCTGGAAACACCATATATTTT. The complete variable domain, with remaining parts taken from reference TRBV15 and TRBJ1-3, reads DAMVIQNPRYQVTQFGKPVTLSCSQTLNHNVMYWYQQKSSQAPKLLFHYYDKDFNNEADTPDNFQSRRPNTSFCFLDIRSPGLGDTAMYLCATSRERVGAGNTIYFGEGSWLTVV.

The table lists this clonotype with many counts. The rearrangement uses TRBV2 and TRBJ2-7; 12 bases match TRBD2. Germline V CDR1 and CDR2: SNHLY, FYNNEI. J lost 3 bases, V lost 7 bases, and 13 bases had no gene match. The CDR3 has 17 amino acids. In DNA, the CDR3 is TGTGCCAGCAAGGGGGACCGAGGACTAGCGGGACTCTACGAGCAGTACTTC. Amino acid sequence: CASKGDRGLAGLYEQYF.

This clonotype has a count of ten or more. This sequence joins TRBV6-5 and TRBJ2-3; 12 nucleotides match TRBD2. From germline, CDR1 is MNHEY and CDR2 SVGAGI. Losses at the gene ends were 0 bases for V and 5 bases for J; bases not matched to a gene: 3. This CDR3 contains 16 residues. CDR3: CASSYSLAGGLDTQYF. Here the CDR3 DNA reads TGTGCCAGCAGTTACTCACTAGCGGGAGGTTTAGATACGCAGTATTTT.

This clonotype was detected many times. The chain joins TRBV7-9 to TRBJ1-2; maybe TRBD1 (5 bases). The CDR3 is 15 residues long. Germline-derived CDR1 and CDR2 are SEHNR and FQNEAQ (reference sequence). Trimming shortened V by 3 bases and J by 0 bases, and 11 bases separated the two germline ends. CDR3 coding DNA: TGTGCCAGCAGCTTGGGGGGGAATCCTAACTATGGCTACACCTTC. Translation gives CASSLGGNPNYGYTF.

For this clonotype: A much more abundant neighbour one base away suggests this may be a read error. This chain joins TRBV28 and TRBJ1-2, with D unresolved. The CDR3 runs 15 residues. The V end lost 4 bases, the J end lost 8 bases, and 20 bases lay between the germline ends. CDR1 and CDR2 (germline): MDHEN, SYDVKM. CDR3 sequence reads: CASSSGGPQLYGYTF. CDR3 in DNA: TGTGCCAGCAGTTCAGGAGGTCCCCAGCTATACGGCTACACCTTC.

This clonotype was recorded at least ten times. V is TRBV6-1 and J is TRBJ1-1, with D hard to call. Looked up from germline, CDR1 is MNHNS and CDR2 is SASEGT. Trimming pared 5 bases from V and 1 base from J, leaving 11 bases between. The CDR3 extends over 14 amino acids. This chain's CDR3 is CASSPTVWNTEAFF. The CDR3 region has the DNA TGTGCCAGCAGTCCCACGGTGTGGAACACTGAAGCTTTCTTT.

This clonotype was seen at least ten times. The chain carries TRBV12-3 or TRBV12-4 and TRBJ2-2, with D hard to call. CDR3 length: 15 amino acids. Trimming took off 3 bases at V and 5 bases at J, with 13 bases between the two ends. The CDR3 region is CASSLRVGRTGELFF. The CDR3 coding sequence is TGTGCCAGCAGTTTGCGAGTCGGACGGACCGGGGAGCTGTTTTTT.

The table lists this clonotype with a few counts. V is TRBV6-1 and J is TRBJ1-6; D remains unclear. Germline V gene lookup returns CDR1 MNHNS and CDR2 SASEGT. This CDR3 region has 16 residues. Trimming stripped 7 bases from V and 0 bases from J, with 13 bases between. In DNA, the CDR3 is TGTGCCAGCACCTCACAGAGTATCTCCTATAATTCACCCCTCCACTTT. This codes for CASTSQSISYNSPLHF.

The genes are TRBV7-2 and TRBJ2-1; D gene uncertain. CDR3 size: 14 residues. V was pared by 1 base and J by 9 bases, with 13 bases between. Germline V gene data show CDR1 as SGHTA and CDR2 as FQGNSA. The chain's CDR3 is CASSLGSWRSEQFF. In DNA, the CDR3 is TGTGCCAGCAGCTTAGGGAGTTGGCGTAGTGAGCAGTTCTTC.

This clonotype was detected ten times or more. The CDR3 spells CASSSRSGQVYNEQFF. In nucleotides, the CDR3 is TGTGCCAGCAGTTCTCGCTCGGGACAGGTCTACAATGAGCAGTTCTTC. The V call is TRBV12-3 or TRBV12-4, the J call TRBJ2-1; 8 bases line up with TRBD1. This CDR3 is built from 16 residues. V dropped 4 bases and J dropped 3; count of bases not matched to a gene: 8.

There are many counts of this clonotype. The rearrangement links TRBV28 to TRBJ2-1, with 9 bases fitting TRBD2. The CDR3 is made up of 16 amino acids. Trimming removed 0 bases from V and 3 bases from J; junction bases left unmatched: 3. Germline CDR1 reads MDHEN; CDR2 reads SYDVKM. CDR3 bases: TGTGCCAGCAGTTTATGGTATAGCGGGGGCTACAATGAGCAGTTCTTC. Translating gives CASSLWYSGGYNEQFF.

In its sample, this clonotype was seen a few times. V usage is TRBV20-1 and J usage is TRBJ2-7; the match to TRBD1 covers 10 bases. The CDR3 consists of 14 residues. Germline lookup yields CDR1 DFQATT and CDR2 SNEGSKA (reference sequence). V was clipped by 6 bases and J by 3 bases; unmatched bases: 8. For the CDR3, the DNA is TGCAGTGCGCCCGAGGGACAGGGGAACTACGAGCAGTACTTC. Residues: CSAPEGQGNYEQYF.

This clonotype was counted ten times or more. The chain carries TRBV10-3 and TRBJ2-5; D may be TRBD1 (6 bases). The CDR3 extends over 13 amino acids. CDR1 ENHRY and CDR2 SYGVKD come from the germline V gene. The V gene lost 3 bases and the J gene lost 4 bases, with 9 bases spanning the gap. The CDR3 loop reads CAISDWGPETQYF. In DNA, the CDR3 is TGTGCCATCAGTGACTGGGGGCCAGAGACCCAGTACTTC.

In this sample, this clonotype turned up many times. The DNA for the CDR3 is TGTGCCTGGAGTGTCAGTGAAAAACTGTTTTTT. Residues: CAWSVSEKLFF. V gene TRBV30 combines with J gene TRBJ1-4; D unresolved. Trimming stripped 0 bases from V and 7 bases from J, with 3 bases between. This CDR3 has 11 amino acids. The V gene's germline CDR1 is GTSNPN and CDR2 SVGIG (reference sequence).

This clonotype occurred a few times. The J gene is TRBJ2-7, the V gene TRBV5-5; 7 bases line up with TRBD1. V shed 4 bases and J 0 bases; nucleotides not matched to a gene: 13. The germline V gene has CDR1 SGHKS and CDR2 YYEKEE (reference sequence). The CDR3 has 17 amino acids. The CDR3 nucleotides are TGTGCCAGCAGCCCTCACCGAGGGGGCATAGACTCCTACGAGCAGTACTTC. Encoded protein: CASSPHRGGIDSYEQYF. The full variable domain, completed using reference TRBV5-5 and TRBJ2-7, is DAGVTQSPTHLIKTRGQQVTLRCSPISGHKSVSWYQQVLGQGPQFIFQYYEKEERGRGNFPDRFSARQFPNYSSELNVNALLLGDSALYLCASSPHRGGIDSYEQYFGPGTRLTVT.

Many counts were recorded for this clonotype. The V call is TRBV4-2, the J call TRBJ1-2; tentative D call: TRBD1 (5 bases). In germline, CDR1 is LGHNA, CDR2 YNFKEQ. Trimming pared 0 bases from V and 6 bases from J, leaving 17 bases between. CDR3 size: 16 residues. The CDR3, as DNA: TGTGCCAGCAGCCAAGATATGGAGGGAGGGGTAGATGGCTACACCTTC. It specifies CASSQDMEGGVDGYTF.

The table lists this clonotype with many counts. The V and J genes are TRBV20-1 and TRBJ2-3, with 7 bases matching TRBD1. After removal of 0 bases from V and 4 bases from J, the junction contained 7 bases not matched to a gene. Germline V lookup: CDR1 DFQATT, CDR2 SNEGSKA (reference sequence). The CDR3 has 15 residues. The CDR3 DNA reads TGCAGTGCTAGAGATCATCGCAGGGGGTCAGATACGCAGTATTTT. Its translation is CSARDHRRGSDTQYF.